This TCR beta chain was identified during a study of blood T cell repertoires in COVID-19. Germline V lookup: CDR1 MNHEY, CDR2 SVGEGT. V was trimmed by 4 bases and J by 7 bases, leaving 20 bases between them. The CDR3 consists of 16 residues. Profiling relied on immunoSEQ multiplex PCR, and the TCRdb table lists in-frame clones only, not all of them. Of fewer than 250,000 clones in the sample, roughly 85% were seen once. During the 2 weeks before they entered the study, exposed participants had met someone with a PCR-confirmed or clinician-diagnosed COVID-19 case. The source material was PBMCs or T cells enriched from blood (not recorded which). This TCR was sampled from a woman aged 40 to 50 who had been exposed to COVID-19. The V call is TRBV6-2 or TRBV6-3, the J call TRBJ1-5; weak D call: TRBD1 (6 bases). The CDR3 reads CASSSQGLGGGQPQHF. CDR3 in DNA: TGTGCCAGCAGTTCTCAGGGCCTAGGGGGAGGGCAGCCCCAGCATTTT.